Listed below are T cell receptor beta chains from one sample, sequenced in a study of blood T cell repertoires in COVID-19. Clones were read by immunoSEQ multiplex PCR, and TCRdb kept only the in-frame ones, dropping some. The table shows about 230,000 clones, with about 88% occurring only once. Sequenced input: peripheral blood. Source of these receptors: an older woman with acute or convalescent COVID-19. Each CDR3 is given with its conserved first and last residue. A D gene is named only where the DNA matches it firmly. Part of the rows lack a size; the others show once, few, many or a class for expanded clones.

d_gene	len	v_gene	j_gene	abundance	CDR3nt	CDR3aa
TRBD1	15	TRBV4-1	TRBJ1-5	NA	TGCGCCAGCAGCTTAAATCAGGGGGCCAATCAGCCCCAGCATTTT	CASSLNQGANQPQHF
NA	15	TRBV19	TRBJ1-1	few	TGTGCCAGTAGTATAGTTCAGTCTTTGAACACTGAAGCTTTCTTT	CASSIVQSLNTEAFF
NA	15	TRBV19	TRBJ1-3	NA	TGTGCCAGTAATGATAGACGGAGCTCTGGAAACACCATATATTTT	CASNDRRSSGNTIYF
TRBD2	16	TRBV11-3	TRBJ2-7	NA	TGTGCCAGCAGCCCGCGAAGGAGCGGGGGGGCCTACGAGCAGTACTTC	CASSPRRSGGAYEQYF
TRBD2	15	TRBV6-5	TRBJ2-7	NA	TGTGCCAGCAGAAAAAAGCGGGAGAGCTCCTACGAGCAGTACTTC	CASRKKRESSYEQYF
TRBD2	17	TRBV6-1	TRBJ2-1	NA	TGTGCCAGCAGTGATCATTTAGCGGGAGGGTACTACAATGAGCAGTTCTTC	CASSDHLAGGYYNEQFF
NA	17	TRBV6-2/TRBV6-3	TRBJ2-1	NA	TGTGCCAGCAGTTACGGGCGGGCCGTCAGCTCCTACAATGAGCAGTTCTTC	CASSYGRAVSSYNEQFF
TRBD1	15	TRBV27	TRBJ2-7	NA	TGTGCCAGCAGTAAAGCTCTAGGACAGGGGAGTGAGCAGTACTTC	CASSKALGQGSEQYF
TRBD1	15	TRBV14	TRBJ1-2	NA	TGTGCCAGCAGCCCGGGGACAGGGAACAACTATGGCTACACCTTC	CASSPGTGNNYGYTF
TRBD2	17	TRBV5-1	TRBJ2-2	NA	TGCGCCAGCAGCGGAACTTCACTAGCGGGAGATGCCGGGGAGCTGTTTTTT	CASSGTSLAGDAGELFF
TRBD2	13	TRBV29-1	TRBJ2-1	NA	TGCAGCGTTGACAGCGGGGTGTACAATGAGCAGTTCTTC	CSVDSGVYNEQFF
TRBD1	14	TRBV5-1	TRBJ2-3	NA	TGCGCCAGCACGGTACAGGGGGCCACAGATACGCAGTATTTT	CASTVQGATDTQYF
TRBD1	14	TRBV29-1	TRBJ1-2	NA	TGCAGCGTTGAAGACCTTCGACAGGGAAGAGGCTACACCTTC	CSVEDLRQGRGYTF
TRBD2	16	TRBV10-3	TRBJ2-2	once	TGTGCCATCAGTGAGTCTAGGACTAGCTGGGCCGGGGAGCTGTTTTTT	CAISESRTSWAGELFF
TRBD1	14	TRBV11-3	TRBJ2-2	NA	TGTGCCACCAAAGAAGGGGGCGCGGGCGGGGAGCTGTTTTTT	CATKEGGAGGELFF
TRBD1	18	TRBV2	TRBJ1-4	NA	TGTGCCAGCAGGATAAGACAGGGAGATCTTCCAACTAATGAAAAACTGTTTTTT	CASRIRQGDLPTNEKLFF
NA	14	TRBV11-2	TRBJ1-1	NA	TGTGCCAGCAGCCTTAATATCGGGAACACTGAAGCTTTCTTT	CASSLNIGNTEAFF
NA	14	TRBV5-6	TRBJ1-2	NA	TGTGCCAGCAGCTTGCGTTGGGGGCGTAGTGGCTACACCTTC	CASSLRWGRSGYTF
NA	15	TRBV5-1	TRBJ2-5	NA	TGCGCCAGCAGCTTGGCAGGGGGCGGGGGAGAGACCCAGTACTTC	CASSLAGGGGETQYF
TRBD1	12	TRBV29-1	TRBJ1-1	NA	TGCAGCGTCCACAGGGGAGGAACTGAAGCTTTCTTT	CSVHRGGTEAFF
TRBD1	15	TRBV19	TRBJ2-1	NA	TGTGCCAGTAGTCCGACAGGGGGCGCCTACAATGAGCAGTTCTTC	CASSPTGGAYNEQFF
NA	12	TRBV6-6	TRBJ2-1	many	TGTGCCAGCACCGGGAGAGTCAATGAGCAGTTCTTC	CASTGRVNEQFF